Below are 3 T cell receptor beta chains sequenced from a single sample in a study of blood T cells in healthy people across ages. Through a sample-barcoded 5' primer and a J-beta primer mix, a second PCR was run for roughly 6 to 11 cycles. Via MiXCR, TCRdb re-called the 5' RACE reads, giving one row per CDR3 protein. The table has about 1.4 million distinct CDR3 sequences, approximately 60% seen once. What was sequenced was blood. The receptors shown here come from a man aged 18 to 29 in good health.

The rearrangement uses TRBV10-3 and TRBJ2-4, with 7 bases that match TRBD2. TRBJ2-7 matches the DNA end more closely, so the J call is doubtful. Germline CDR1 ENHRY, CDR2 SYGVKD. This CDR3 spans 14 amino acids. The CDR3 spells CAISPAGGGYEQYF. The CDR3 DNA reads as TGTGCCATCAGTCCAGCCGGGGGAGGGTACGAGCAGTACTTC.

The chain joins TRBV27 to TRBJ1-2; 10 bases line up with TRBD1. The CDR3 is 15 residues long. J was trimmed by 6 bases and V by 4 bases; bases with no gene match: 8. The germline V gene encodes CDR1 MNHEY and CDR2 SMNVEV (reference sequence). The CDR3 region has the DNA TGTGCCAGCAGTTCAGTATGGACAGGGGGTGATGGCTACACCTTC. Translating it yields CASSSVWTGGDGYTF.

V usage is TRBV29-1 and J usage is TRBJ2-7; D is ambiguous. V was cut by 4 bases and J by 5 bases, with 9 bases left in between. Germline CDR1 and CDR2: SQVTM and ANQGSEA. The CDR3 contains 11 residues. The CDR3, as DNA: TGCAGCGTTGTGGTAGGGAACGAGCAGTACTTC. Translated: CSVVVGNEQYF.